The clone carrying this T cell receptor beta chain was counted at least ten times. The entry originates in a study of regulatory T cells in long-lasting Graves disease. The CDR3 sequence is 13 residues long. Between the trimmed V and J ends, which lost 6 bases and 5 bases, there was a span of 14 bases. Germline CDR1 reads SNHLY; CDR2 reads FYNNEI. Time point here: persistent/refractory GD, antithyroid drugs over 5 years with positive TRAb. PBMC-derived RNA was used for the TCR library. Patients met American Thyroid Association criteria for Graves' disease. Sequencing libraries for TCR beta were prepared with iRepertoire HTBI primers and Arm-PCR of CDR3 regions. TCRdb called the multiplex PCR reads again in MiXCR, with one record for every CDR3 protein. The table has roughly 400,000 distinct CDR3 sequences, roughly 21% seen once; the top ten hold around an eighth.

The TCR sequence derives from a female donor with Graves disease. This rearrangement joins TRBV2 to TRBJ2-7, with D possibly matching TRBD2 (6 bases). The material sequenced was peripheral blood mononuclear cells (PBMCs), taken when the disease was refractory, from a patient treated with antithyroid drugs. The CDR3 nucleotides are TGTGCCAGCAGAGGTCAGGGACTCCACGAGCAGTACTTC. Encoded protein: CASRGQGLHEQYF.